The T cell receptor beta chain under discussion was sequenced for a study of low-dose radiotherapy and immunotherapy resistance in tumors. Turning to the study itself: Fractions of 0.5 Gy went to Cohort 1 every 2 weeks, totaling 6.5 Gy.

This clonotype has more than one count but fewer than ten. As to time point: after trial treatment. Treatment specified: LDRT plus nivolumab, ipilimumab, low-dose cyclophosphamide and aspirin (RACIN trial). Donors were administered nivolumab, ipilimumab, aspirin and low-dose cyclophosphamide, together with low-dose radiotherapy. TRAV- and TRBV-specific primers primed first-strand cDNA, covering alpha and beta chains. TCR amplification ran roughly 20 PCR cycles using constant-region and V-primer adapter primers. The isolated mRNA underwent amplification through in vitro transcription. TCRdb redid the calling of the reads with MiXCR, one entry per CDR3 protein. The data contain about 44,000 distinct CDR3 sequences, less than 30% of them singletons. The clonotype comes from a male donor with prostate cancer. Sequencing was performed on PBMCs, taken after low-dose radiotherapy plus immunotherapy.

The CDR3 spells CASSFGPGTGELFF. The CDR3, as DNA: TGTGCCAGCAGCTTTGGACCGGGGACCGGGGAGCTGTTTTTT. The V gene is TRBV7-2, the J gene TRBJ2-2, with D possibly being TRBD2 (5 bases). The V gene lost 3 bases and the J gene lost 5 bases, with 10 bases spanning the gap. CDR3 size: 14 residues. Looked up from germline, CDR1 is SGHTA and CDR2 is FQGNSA.